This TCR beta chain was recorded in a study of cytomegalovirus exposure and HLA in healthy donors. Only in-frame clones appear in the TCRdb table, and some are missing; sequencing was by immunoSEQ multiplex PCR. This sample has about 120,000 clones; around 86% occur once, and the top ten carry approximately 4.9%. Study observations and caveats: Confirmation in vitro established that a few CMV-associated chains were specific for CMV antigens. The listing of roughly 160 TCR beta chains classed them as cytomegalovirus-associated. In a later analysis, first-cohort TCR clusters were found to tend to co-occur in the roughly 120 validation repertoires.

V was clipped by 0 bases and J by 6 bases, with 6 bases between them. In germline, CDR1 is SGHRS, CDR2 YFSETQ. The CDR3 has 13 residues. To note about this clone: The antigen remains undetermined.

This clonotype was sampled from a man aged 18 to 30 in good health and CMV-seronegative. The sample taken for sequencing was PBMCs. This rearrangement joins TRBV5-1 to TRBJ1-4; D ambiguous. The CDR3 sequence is CASSLAPYEKLFF. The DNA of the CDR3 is TGCGCCAGCAGCTTGGCCCCTTATGAAAAACTGTTTTTT.